A selection of T cell receptor beta chains follows, all from one sample in a study of blood T cell repertoires in COVID-19. Sequencing used immunoSEQ multiplex PCR; TCRdb keeps in-frame clones, though not all of them. The sample lists about 350,000 clones; around 88% were seen once. The sample comprised peripheral blood. These receptors were obtained from a woman aged 55-70 years with COVID-19, enrolled during active disease. CDR3s include the opening cysteine and the closing phenylalanine or tryptophan. Each record gives: CDR3 length, D gene, J gene, V gene, clone size, CDR3 DNA, CDR3 protein. The D gene is left open where the match is weak. Size is stated for part of the rows, as once, few or many counts, or as a class when the clone is expanded.

>12|-|TRBJ1-1|TRBV2|few
TGTGCCAGCAGTGTAGGGGGCACTGAAGCTTTCTTT
CASSVGGTEAFF
>14|TRBD1|TRBJ1-2|TRBV5-1|-
TGCGCCAGCAGCGCGGGACAGGGGAATTATGGCTACACCTTC
CASSAGQGNYGYTF
>16|-|TRBJ1-1|TRBV9|-
TGTGCCAGCAGCGTAGAAGAAAGGGGGTGGCCCACTGAAGCTTTCTTT
CASSVEERGWPTEAFF
>13|-|TRBJ1-2|TRBV19|-
TGTGCCAGTAGCCGGGACACCTTGTATGGCTACACCTTC
CASSRDTLYGYTF
>15|TRBD1|TRBJ2-3|TRBV5-1|-
TGCGCCAGCAGCTCCGGGACAGTCCGCACAGATACGCAGTATTTT
CASSSGTVRTDTQYF
>13|-|TRBJ2-1|TRBV24-1|-
TGTGCCACGGAGGCAATGGGGGCAAATGAGCAGTTCTTC
CATEAMGANEQFF
>14|TRBD2|TRBJ2-7|TRBV6-5|-
TGTGCCAGCAGTTGGACTAGCGGGGCCTACGAGCAGTACTTC
CASSWTSGAYEQYF
>15|-|TRBJ1-3|TRBV4-3|-
TGCGCCAGCAGCCAAGGCTCCGAGGTCGGAAACACCATATATTTT
CASSQGSEVGNTIYF
>15|-|TRBJ1-1|TRBV27|-
TGTGCCAGCAGTTTAAGGCAGGGTGTTTACACTGAAGCTTTCTTT
CASSLRQGVYTEAFF
>11|-|TRBJ1-6|TRBV5-6|-
TGTGCCAGCAGCTTGATGGGACATTCGGCCTTT
CASSLMGHSAF
>13|TRBD1|TRBJ1-2|TRBV5-4|-
TGTGCCAGCAGCACCCGGGACAGCTATGGCTACACCTTC
CASSTRDSYGYTF
>15|TRBD1|TRBJ1-5|TRBV19|-
TGTGCCAGTAGTATAGGGACAGGGCTCAATCAGCCCCAGCATTTT
CASSIGTGLNQPQHF
>15|-|TRBJ1-5|TRBV29-1|-
TGCAGCGTTCGTAATTCCGGGACTGGGGATCAGCCCCAGCATTTT
CSVRNSGTGDQPQHF
>13|-|TRBJ2-1|TRBV11-2|-
TGTGCCAGCAGCCCGACTAGTTACAATGAGCAGTTCTTC
CASSPTSYNEQFF
>14|TRBD1|TRBJ1-1|TRBV2|once
TGTGCCAGCAGACGCGGACAGGGGATCACTGAAGCTTTCTTT
CASRRGQGITEAFF
>14|-|TRBJ1-1|TRBV18|once
TGTGCCAGCTCAGGACAGACTTTGAGGACTGAAGCTTTCTTT
CASSGQTLRTEAFF
>17|TRBD2|TRBJ2-2|TRBV2|-
TGTGCCAGCAGTGAAGGGAGAGCGGGGGAGGGCACCGGGGAGCTGTTTTTT
CASSEGRAGEGTGELFF
>15|-|TRBJ2-7|TRBV6-5|-
TGTGCCAGCAGTTACGGGCGGGCCCGCTCCTACGAGCAGTACTTC
CASSYGRARSYEQYF
>17|-|TRBJ2-7|TRBV11-2|few
TGTGCCAGCAGCTTAAATCTCGGGCTTGCGGGCCGGCAGGAGCAGTACTTC
CASSLNLGLAGRQEQYF
>15|TRBD2|TRBJ2-6|TRBV3-1/TRBV3-2|-
TGTGCCAGCAGCCAAACGGGGGGGGTGGCCAACGTCCTGACTTTC
CASSQTGGVANVLTF
>12|-|TRBJ2-7|TRBV9|-
TGTGCCAGCAGCGAAGATGAGTACGAGCAGTACTTC
CASSEDEYEQYF
>18|TRBD2|TRBJ2-3|TRBV5-1|-
TGCGCCAGCAGCTCGACCGGGGGCGCGGGGGGGCTCCCAGATACGCAGTATTTT
CASSSTGGAGGLPDTQYF
>14|TRBD1|TRBJ2-3|TRBV19|-
TGTGCCAGTAGCATACAGGGGGCCAGGGATACGCAGTATTTT
CASSIQGARDTQYF
>15|-|TRBJ1-2|TRBV7-9|once
TGTGCCAGCAGCAATACAGGATGGTTGAGTCGTGGCTACACCTTC
CASSNTGWLSRGYTF
>15|-|TRBJ1-1|TRBV4-1|-
TGCGCCAGCAGCCAAACGGGAGGAACGAACACTGAAGCTTTCTTT
CASSQTGGTNTEAFF
>14|TRBD1|TRBJ1-1|TRBV5-8|-
TGTGCCAGCAGCTTGAGGGGGCGCGGCACTGAAGCTTTCTTT
CASSLRGRGTEAFF
>11|-|TRBJ2-7|TRBV7-2|few
TGTGCCAGCAGCTCCTACTACGAGCAGTACTTC
CASSSYYEQYF
>15|TRBD1|TRBJ2-7|TRBV15|-
TGTGCCACCAGCAGAGACGCGACAGGGGCGGACGAGCAGTACTTC
CATSRDATGADEQYF
>15|TRBD2|TRBJ2-3|TRBV6-5|-
TGTGCCAGCAGAGATGCGGGGGGGTCCACAGATACGCAGTATTTT
CASRDAGGSTDTQYF
>15|-|TRBJ1-2|TRBV5-1|-
TGCGCCAGCAGTGAGGGGGACACAACTATCTATGGCTACACCTTC
CASSEGDTTIYGYTF
>15|-|TRBJ1-6|TRBV10-3|-
TGTGCCATCAGTGAGCCCGGGATGTATAATTCACCCCTCCACTTT
CAISEPGMYNSPLHF
>15|TRBD1|TRBJ1-5|TRBV9|-
TGTGCCAGCAGCGTAGGACAGGGTGGGGATCAGCCCCAGCATTTT
CASSVGQGGDQPQHF